These T cell receptor beta chains were read from a single sample in a study of cytomegalovirus exposure and HLA in healthy donors. Generated by immunoSEQ multiplex PCR, the TCRdb table keeps only in-frame clones and is missing some. Here the sample spans roughly 190,000 clones, more than 65% being singletons. Sequencing was done on a sample of PBMCs. All receptors derive from a woman under 40 in good health and CMV-seronegative. CDR3s include the opening cysteine and the closing phenylalanine or tryptophan. Each record gives: CDR3 DNA, CDR3 protein, D gene, clone size, J gene, V gene. A D gene is named only where the DNA matches it firmly. Not all rows give a size; the values are once, few, many and, for expanded clones, a class.

TGTGCCAGCTCACCAGGATTAGCGGGGGGTTACGAGCAGTACTTC CASSPGLAGGYEQYF TRBD2 . TRBJ2-7 TRBV18
TGTGCCAGCAGCAATCGCGGGACAGGGGACCACGAGCAGTACTTC CASSNRGTGDHEQYF TRBD1 . TRBJ2-7 TRBV7-9
TGCAGCGTTGAGGGGAGGCGAAACACTGAAGCTTTCTTT CSVEGRRNTEAFF . . TRBJ1-1 TRBV29-1
TGTGCCAGCAGCCGTCAGGTCACCGGGGAGCTGTTTTTT CASSRQVTGELFF . . TRBJ2-2 TRBV27
TGTGCCAGTAGTCAATCCGGACTTCACTACGAGCAGTACTTC CASSQSGLHYEQYF . . TRBJ2-7 TRBV19
TGCGCCAGCAGCCAGTCACTAGCGGGCTCCTACAATGAGCAGTTCTTC CASSQSLAGSYNEQFF TRBD2 . TRBJ2-1 TRBV4-3
TGTGCCAGTCTCACACCCCGGGACTACTACACCGGGGAGCTGTTTTTT CASLTPRDYYTGELFF TRBD2 . TRBJ2-2 TRBV9
TGTGCCAGCAGTCAGGGGGCGGCTCAGCATTTT CASSQGAAQHF TRBD1 once TRBJ1-5 TRBV6-6
TGCGCCAGCAGCGAAGGGCGTGGGGGGGAGCCCCAGCATTTT CASSEGRGGEPQHF . . TRBJ1-5 TRBV5-1
TGTGCCAGCAGTTACCTACAAGGAGAGAACACTGAAGCTTTCTTT CASSYLQGENTEAFF . . TRBJ1-1 TRBV6-5
TGTGCCAGTAGAGACAGGCCGGGCAATCAGCCCCAGCATTTT CASRDRPGNQPQHF . . TRBJ1-5 TRBV19
TGTGCCAGCTCACCACCGGGGACAGGGAGCAATCAGCCCCAGCATTTT CASSPPGTGSNQPQHF TRBD1 . TRBJ1-5 TRBV18
TGTGCCAGCAGTGACCAGCCTGGGGCGCTGGGTACTGAAGCTTTCTTT CASSDQPGALGTEAFF . . TRBJ1-1 TRBV6-1
TGTGCCAGCAGGTATCCCCGGGACAGGGCGGACAATGAGCAGTTCTTC CASRYPRDRADNEQFF TRBD1 few TRBJ2-1 TRBV11-2
TGTGCCACCAGGCCGGGACTAGCGGACAATGAGCAGTTCTTC CATRPGLADNEQFF TRBD2 . TRBJ2-1 TRBV19
TGTGCCAGCAAATTCTGGCGGGAGACCACCGGGGAGCTGTTTTTT CASKFWRETTGELFF TRBD2 . TRBJ2-2 TRBV2
TGTGCCAGCAGCAAGACTAGCGGGAGGGAGACCCAGTACTTC CASSKTSGRETQYF TRBD2 . TRBJ2-5 TRBV7-9
TGTGCCTGGAAGGGGACCGGGGAGCTGTTTTTT CAWKGTGELFF . . TRBJ2-2 TRBV30
TGTGCCAGTAGTATTTTAGGGACTCATAGCAATCAGCCCCAGCATTTT CASSILGTHSNQPQHF . . TRBJ1-5 TRBV19
TGTGCCACCAGCAGAAGGACTTCCTACGAGCAGTACTTC CATSRRTSYEQYF . few TRBJ2-7 TRBV15
TGTGCCAGCAGTCAGGGGGCGAGGTATGGCTACACCTTC CASSQGARYGYTF TRBD1 . TRBJ1-2 TRBV6-5
TGTGCCAGCAGCTTGGATCGGGTCGAGCAGTACTTC CASSLDRVEQYF . . TRBJ2-7 TRBV5-6
TGTGCCAGCAGCCGAAGGCCGGGACAGGTGTCCACTGAAGCTTTCTTT CASSRRPGQVSTEAFF TRBD1 . TRBJ1-1 TRBV14
TGTGCCAGCAGCTTAACTCCTAGCGGGGGCAAGGGTAGGCAGTATTTT CASSLTPSGGKGRQYF TRBD2 once TRBJ2-3 TRBV7-3
TGTGCCAGCAGCTTAGGTGGACAGAGGAAGGAGCAGTACTTC CASSLGGQRKEQYF . . TRBJ2-7 TRBV7-8
TGTGCCAGCAGGGAACGGGTCGGCCGATCGAACGAGCAGTACTTC CASRERVGRSNEQYF . . TRBJ2-7 TRBV2
TGTGCCAGCAGCTTGGGGGGAGTTTACGAGCAGTACTTC CASSLGGVYEQYF . . TRBJ2-7 TRBV6-1
TGTGCCAGCAGGGATAGCGGGGGGGCTTACAATGAGCAGTTCTTC CASRDSGGAYNEQFF TRBD2 . TRBJ2-1 TRBV2
TGTGCCATCAGTGAGTCCATAAACACCATATATTTT CAISESINTIYF . . TRBJ1-3 TRBV10-3
TGTGCCAGCAGCTTCCGGACAGGATATGACACTGAAGCTTTCTTT CASSFRTGYDTEAFF TRBD1 once TRBJ1-1 TRBV7-9
TGTGCCAGCAGAAACGACAGGGATTCACCCCTCCACTTT CASRNDRDSPLHF TRBD1 few TRBJ1-6 TRBV28
TGCGCCAGCAGCCAAGGAATGACCAGCGGGAGGGTGAGGGAGCAGTACTTC CASSQGMTSGRVREQYF TRBD2 . TRBJ2-7 TRBV4-3
TGTGCCAGCAGGTCAGGGGTTTACACCGGGGAGCTGTTTTTT CASRSGVYTGELFF . . TRBJ2-2 TRBV6-6
TGTGCCAGCAGCCAAGACAGGGCTTCTCAGCCCCAGCATTTT CASSQDRASQPQHF TRBD1 . TRBJ1-5 TRBV11-2
TGCGCCAGCAGCCCTCAGACTAGCGGCAACCAAGAGACCCAGTACTTC CASSPQTSGNQETQYF TRBD2 . TRBJ2-5 TRBV4-1
TGTGCCAGTAGTCTCATAGCGGGAGGCTCCTACGAGCAGTACTTC CASSLIAGGSYEQYF TRBD2 . TRBJ2-7 TRBV19
TGTGCCAGCAGTGAATGGGGGGACAGGGCACAAGAGACCCAGTACTTC CASSEWGDRAQETQYF TRBD1 . TRBJ2-5 TRBV25-1
TGTGCCAGCAGCTTACGACTAGCGGGGGGCCGCTATGAGCAGTTCTTC CASSLRLAGGRYEQFF TRBD2 . TRBJ2-1 TRBV7-2
TGTGCCAGTAGTCCCGAGCCCCCTCTAGCGGGGGGGCCCTACACCGGGGAGCTGTTTTTT CASSPEPPLAGGPYTGELFF TRBD2 . TRBJ2-2 TRBV19
TGTGCCACCAGCATGACCGGGACAGGAAACTCCTACGAGCAGTACTTC CATSMTGTGNSYEQYF TRBD1 . TRBJ2-7 TRBV15
TGTGCCAGCAGTTCGTACTACGAGCAGTACTTC CASSSYYEQYF . . TRBJ2-7 TRBV28
TGTGCCAGCAGTTTTTCAGGGGTGGGCGAGCAGTACTTC CASSFSGVGEQYF . . TRBJ2-7 TRBV27
TGTGCCACCAGCGACTACCGGGCCTCCTCTGGAAACACCATATATTTT CATSDYRASSGNTIYF . few TRBJ1-3 TRBV15
TGTGCCAGTAGTATCAGCGACCAAGAGACCCAGTACTTC CASSISDQETQYF . . TRBJ2-5 TRBV19
TGTGCCAGCAACAGGGTCAACACCGGGGAGCTGTTTTTT CASNRVNTGELFF . . TRBJ2-2 TRBV6-5
TGTGCCAGTAGGTACGGGACTCAGTACAATGAGCAGTTCTTC CASRYGTQYNEQFF . . TRBJ2-1 TRBV19
TGTGCCAGCAGCTTACGGAAGCGGGAGAAAGAGACCCAGTACTTC CASSLRKREKETQYF TRBD2 . TRBJ2-5 TRBV7-3
TGTGCCAGCAGCTTAGCGGGGGGGCTTTACGAGCAGTACTTC CASSLAGGLYEQYF TRBD2 . TRBJ2-7 TRBV5-6
TGTGCCTGGAGTGTCGGCGCCGGATCTAGTCTGTTTTTT CAWSVGAGSSLFF . . TRBJ1-4 TRBV30
TGTGCCAGCAGCTGGAGACTAGGTTACTACGAGCAGTACTTC CASSWRLGYYEQYF . . TRBJ2-7 TRBV7-2
TGCGCCAGCAGCCCAACTAGCGGGGGGGCCTACGAGCAGTACTTC CASSPTSGGAYEQYF TRBD2 . TRBJ2-7 TRBV5-1
TGTGCCAGCAGTGAAGCCCCCTCCTACAGGGCTGGCTACACCTTC CASSEAPSYRAGYTF . . TRBJ1-2 TRBV2
TGTGCCAGCAGCTCTTATAGCGGGAGGGCCCCCGGGGAGCTGTTTTTT CASSSYSGRAPGELFF TRBD2 . TRBJ2-2 TRBV13
TGTGCCAGCAGCTGGACTGGCTACGAGCAGTACTTC CASSWTGYEQYF . once TRBJ2-7 TRBV5-5
TGCACCAGCGTCCACGTAGATTGGTGGTATGGCTACACCTTC CTSVHVDWWYGYTF . . TRBJ1-2 TRBV1